This is a list of T cell receptor beta chains from one sample in a study of cytomegalovirus exposure and HLA in healthy donors. The method was immunoSEQ multiplex PCR; TCRdb's version includes in-frame clones alone and lacks a portion of them. Recorded for this sample: roughly 58,000 clones. Sequenced sample: PBMCs. The receptors come from a woman aged 45-60 years in good health and CMV-seropositive. CDR3s include the opening cysteine and the closing phenylalanine or tryptophan. A D gene is named only where the DNA matches it firmly.

- | TRBJ2-1 | TRBV19 | CASSIGGAGQFF | TGTGCCAGTAGTATCGGAGGGGCCGGGCAGTTCTTC
- | TRBJ1-2 | TRBV6-5 | CASSYPGRGGYGYTF | TGTGCCAGCAGTTACCCTGGACGGGGGGGATATGGCTACACCTTC
- | TRBJ1-1 | TRBV7-8 | CASSLTVNTEAFF | TGTGCCAGCAGCCTCACAGTGAACACTGAAGCTTTCTTT
- | TRBJ1-1 | TRBV5-1 | CASSSMPLGQIMNTEAFF | TGCGCCAGCAGCTCAATGCCCCTCGGACAGATTATGAACACTGAAGCTTTCTTT
- | TRBJ2-3 | TRBV5-1 | CASSFGETQYF | TGCGCCAGCAGCTTCGGTGAAACGCAGTATTTT
- | TRBJ2-1 | TRBV7-2 | CASSGLGLRGNEQFF | TGTGCCAGCAGCGGGCTCGGGCTCCGGGGCAATGAGCAGTTCTTC
- | TRBJ1-5 | TRBV12-5 | CASGLKSILEEGQPQHF | TGTGCTAGTGGTTTGAAATCTATTCTTGAGGAGGGGCAGCCCCAGCATTTT
TRBD2 | TRBJ2-5 | TRBV5-1 | CASSFLAGAEETQYF | TGCGCCAGCAGCTTCCTAGCGGGGGCTGAAGAGACCCAGTACTTC
TRBD1 | TRBJ2-3 | TRBV30 | CAWTLSGTGKTQYF | TGTGCCTGGACCTTATCCGGGACAGGGAAGACGCAGTATTTT
TRBD1 | TRBJ1-5 | TRBV30 | CAWSGWTGPNQPQHF | TGTGCCTGGAGTGGATGGACAGGGCCCAATCAGCCCCAGCATTTT
TRBD1 | TRBJ2-2 | TRBV11-1 | CASSWDRGELFF | TGTGCCAGCAGCTGGGACAGGGGAGAGCTGTTTTTT
- | TRBJ1-2 | TRBV30 | CAWSVILYRYTF | TGTGCCTGGAGTGTAATCCTCTATCGCTACACCTTC